The 30 T cell receptor beta chains listed next were all sequenced from one sample in a study of CD8 T cells in ankylosing spondylitis (TCRdb year 2017). Receptors were amplified or captured by 5' RACE. These reads were obtained on an Illumina HiSeq 2500. TCRdb itself trimmed the public reads at Q25 with fastp, ran MiXCR and retained productive beta chains. Each entry merges the rows of one CDR3 protein and shows their most common DNA and genes. The sample profile shows roughly 91,000 distinct CDR3 sequences; roughly 8.3% of them were found once. The ten largest clones capture nearly 10% of the sample. Sequencing was carried out using blood, either unsorted or a sorted T cell fraction (not recorded which). The receptors originated from a male donor with ankylosing spondylitis or in good health (not recorded which).

This clonotype was counted at least ten times. The CDR3 spells CASSQAPTGTAQETQYF. The DNA of the CDR3 is TGTGCCAGCAGCCAGGCGCCTACAGGGACAGCTCAAGAGACCCAGTACTTC. The chain uses TRBV14 and TRBJ2-5; 7 bases fit TRBD1. CDR1 is SGHDN and CDR2 is FVKESK in the germline V gene. This CDR3 has 17 amino acids. The V and J ends lost 3 bases and 2 bases, in that order; junction bases with no gene match: 12. Full variable domain (missing parts from reference TRBV14 and TRBJ2-5): EAGVTQFPSHSVIEKGQTVTLRCDPISGHDNLYWYRRVMGKEIKFLLHFVKESKQDESGMPNNRFLAERTGGTYSTLKVQPAELEDSGVYFCASSQAPTGTAQETQYFGPGTRLLVL.

There are many counts of this clonotype. The rearrangement links TRBV5-1 to TRBJ1-1; TRBD1 matches at 7 bases. This CDR3 is 15 amino acids long. V shed 4 bases, J shed 4 bases, and the junction held 10 bases outside the gene matches. From germline, CDR1 is SGHRS and CDR2 YFSETQ. As DNA, the CDR3 is TGCGCCAGCAGCCCCCTGACAGGGAGCTCCACTGAAGCTTTCTTT. Protein: CASSPLTGSSTEAFF.

The rearrangement uses TRBV5-1 and TRBJ2-7; D may be TRBD2 (5 bases). This CDR3 region has 14 residues. Trimming stripped 0 bases from V and 2 bases from J, with 9 bases between. Per the germline V gene, CDR1 is SGHRS and CDR2 is YFSETQ. The CDR3 spells CASSLGGPTYEQYF. CDR3 nucleotides: TGCGCCAGCAGCTTGGGAGGGCCGACCTACGAGCAGTACTTC.

There are many counts of this clonotype. J is TRBJ2-7 and V is TRBV28; D is possibly TRBD2 (7 bases). The CDR3 totals 15 residues. Germline CDR1 reads MDHEN; CDR2 reads SYDVKM. With 4 bases removed from V and 1 base from J, the gap between germline ends came to 14 bases. The CDR3 protein is CASSWAAGASYEQYF. In DNA form, the CDR3 reads TGTGCCAGCAGTTGGGCGGCGGGGGCTTCCTACGAGCAGTACTTC.

In the case of this clonotype: A much larger clone is a single base away; this may be a read error. The V gene is TRBV11-3, the J gene TRBJ2-2; D is unclear. This CDR3 contains 16 residues. Germline assignment: CDR1 SGHNT and CDR2 YENEEA. The CDR3 bases are TGTGTCAGCAGCTTTTACCCCGAAGGCAGCACCGGGGAGCTGTTTTTT. Its translation is CVSSFYPEGSTGELFF.

This clonotype has ten or more counts. J is TRBJ2-3 and V is TRBV4-3; D is perhaps TRBD2 (6 bases). Trimming removed 1 base at V and 0 bases at J, with 8 bases between. Per germline, CDR1 LGHNA and CDR2 YSLEER. CDR3 size: 15 residues. The CDR3: CASSQVADSTDTQYF. CDR3 DNA: TGCGCCAGCAGCCAAGTAGCGGACAGCACAGATACGCAGTATTTT.

This clonotype appeared many times. V and J are TRBV29-1 and TRBJ2-3, with a tentative D call TRBD2 (6 bases). This CDR3 region has 14 residues. V lost 3 bases to trimming and J lost 0 bases, with 10 bases between them. The germline V gene encodes CDR1 SQVTM and CDR2 ANQGSEA. CDR3 DNA: TGCAGCGTTGAGGTTAGCGGAAGCACAGATACGCAGTATTTT. It encodes CSVEVSGSTDTQYF.

This clonotype was found many times. The rearrangement links TRBV20-1 to TRBJ2-7, with 9 bases fitting TRBD2. The V gene's germline CDR1 is DFQATT and CDR2 SNEGSKA (reference sequence). This CDR3 comprises 16 residues. The V segment lost 1 base and the J segment 0 bases; nucleotides outside the gene matches: 7. The CDR3 region has the DNA TGCAGTGCTAGAGTACGACTAGCGGACCTCTCCTACGAGCAGTACTTC. This encodes CSARVRLADLSYEQYF.

This clonotype was seen at least ten times. The chain combines TRBV6-1 with TRBJ1-5, with 8 nucleotides matching TRBD1. Losses at the gene ends were 10 bases for V and 0 bases for J; bases not matched to a gene: 5. The CDR3 length is 14 residues. Germline V gene lookup returns CDR1 MNHNS and CDR2 SASEGT. CDR3 nucleotides: TGTGCCATAACAGGGGGAAATAGCAATCAGCCCCAGCATTTT. Translated: CAITGGNSNQPQHF.

This clonotype was counted ten times or more. The V gene is TRBV7-2, the J gene TRBJ1-1; no reliable D call. Germline V gene data show CDR1 as SGHTA and CDR2 as FQGNSA. Trimming stripped 6 bases from V and 0 bases from J, with 17 bases between. There are 16 residues in the CDR3. The chain's CDR3 is CASRSYLGLMNTEAFF. CDR3 in DNA: TGTGCCAGCAGGTCCTACCTTGGACTCATGAACACTGAAGCTTTCTTT. Based on the CDR3 plus reference TRBV7-2 and TRBJ1-1, the full variable domain is GAGVSQSPSNKVTEKGKDVELRCDPISGHTALYWYRQSLGQGLEFLIYFQGNSAPDKSGLPSDRFSAERTGGSVSTLTIQRTQQEDSAVYLCASRSYLGLMNTEAFFGQGTRLTVV.

This clonotype has a count of ten or more. V gene TRBV4-3 combines with J gene TRBJ2-7, with TRBD2 as a possible D gene (6 bases). The CDR3 runs 16 residues. V gave up 3 bases and J gave up 1 base, with 16 bases separating them. CDR1 LGHNA and CDR2 YSLEER come from the germline V gene. The CDR3 spells CASSHGPGLDSYEQYF. For the CDR3, the DNA is TGCGCCAGCAGCCATGGACCGGGACTCGATTCCTACGAGCAGTACTTC.

This clonotype came up many times. V usage is TRBV12-3 or TRBV12-4 and J usage is TRBJ1-6; D is possibly TRBD1 (6 bases). V was cut by 8 bases and J by 10 bases, with 15 bases left in between. CDR3 size: 13 residues. CDR3 amino acids: CASSGTTYSPLHF. CDR3 DNA: TGTGCCAGCTCCGGGACAACTTACTCACCCCTCCACTTT.

This clonotype was seen many times. J is TRBJ2-2 and V is TRBV6-5; 16 bases align to TRBD2. The V and J ends lost 5 bases and 7 bases, in that order; junction bases with no gene match: 10. The V gene's germline CDR1 is MNHEY and CDR2 SVGAGI. This CDR3 has 18 amino acids. DNA of the CDR3: TGTGCCAGCAGTACTGGGACTAGCGGGAGGGCCGCGGACGGGGAGCTGTTTTTT. Amino acids: CASSTGTSGRAADGELFF.

Ten or more counts support this clonotype. This chain links TRBV20-1 with TRBJ2-1, with TRBD1 as a possible D gene (5 bases). Looked up from germline, CDR1 is DFQATT and CDR2 is SNEGSKA (reference sequence). This CDR3 is built from 15 residues. The V and J ends lost 6 bases and 1 base respectively, with 16 bases between them. The CDR3 here is CSAKGRTPSYNEQFF. In DNA form, the CDR3 reads TGCAGTGCCAAGGGGCGGACCCCTTCCTACAATGAGCAGTTCTTC.

This clonotype was observed a handful of times. The chain combines TRBV7-2 with TRBJ2-3; D is possibly TRBD1 (6 bases). Germline lookup yields CDR1 SGHTA and CDR2 FQGNSA. The germline V and J ends were trimmed by 2 bases and 3 bases, with 9 bases remaining between them. The CDR3 loop spans 14 amino acids. CDR3 sequence: CASSLRQVTDTQYF. DNA for the CDR3: TGTGCCAGCAGCTTACGACAGGTTACAGATACGCAGTATTTT. Full variable domain (rest looked up from reference TRBV7-2 and TRBJ2-3): GAGVSQSPSNKVTEKGKDVELRCDPISGHTALYWYRQSLGQGLEFLIYFQGNSAPDKSGLPSDRFSAERTGGSVSTLTIQRTQQEDSAVYLCASSLRQVTDTQYFGPGTRLTVL.

This clonotype was found many times. The chain recombines TRBV29-1 with TRBJ2-1, with TRBD2 identical over 9 bases. V lost 2 bases, J lost 3 bases, and 14 bases stayed unmatched. The CDR3 runs 18 residues. Looked up from germline, CDR1 is SQVTM and CDR2 is ANQGSEA. The CDR3 DNA reads TGCAGCGTTGAATCAGTTTTAGCGGGAGAATCAGTCTACAATGAGCAGTTCTTC. Its protein product is CSVESVLAGESVYNEQFF.

In its sample, this clonotype was seen many times. Here the CDR3 DNA reads TGTGCCAGCAGTTTCGGGTCTACCTACGAGCAGTACTTC. Its translation is CASSFGSTYEQYF. The chain links TRBV12-3 or TRBV12-4 to TRBJ2-7, with D hard to call. V lost 3 bases to trimming and J lost 2 bases, with 8 bases between them. The CDR3 sequence is 13 residues long.

This clonotype was counted at least ten times. The chain recombines TRBV7-2 with TRBJ1-3; unclear D gene. The CDR3 extends over 13 amino acids. V shed 7 bases and J shed 2 bases, with 9 bases lying between them. The germline gives CDR1 SGHTA, CDR2 FQGNSA. The CDR3 here is CASTFETGNTIYF. CDR3 nucleotide sequence: TGTGCCAGCACCTTCGAGACTGGAAACACCATATATTTT. Supplemented by reference TRBV7-2 and TRBJ1-3, the full variable domain reads GAGVSQSPSNKVTEKGKDVELRCDPISGHTALYWYRQSLGQGLEFLIYFQGNSAPDKSGLPSDRFSAERTGGSVSTLTIQRTQQEDSAVYLCASTFETGNTIYFGEGSWLTVV.

This clonotype was detected once. A much larger clonotype is one base distant, so this may be a read error. V usage is TRBV11-2 and J usage is TRBJ1-5; 7 bases match TRBD1. Germline CDR1 is SGHAT and CDR2 is FQNNGV. The CDR3 runs 14 residues. CDR3: CASSLRDRYQSQHF. The CDR3 coding sequence is TGTGCCAGCAGCTTACGGGACAGATATCAGTCCCAGCATTTT.

The table lists this clonotype with many counts. J is TRBJ1-5 and V is TRBV12-3 or TRBV12-4; weak D call: TRBD1 (5 bases). The CDR3 has 13 amino acids. The germline V and J ends were trimmed by 6 bases and 6 bases, with 12 bases remaining between them. The CDR3 region has the DNA TGTGCCAGCAGCAAAGGGGTGCTTCAGCCCCAGCATTTT. Translation gives CASSKGVLQPQHF.

The table lists this clonotype with many counts. The CDR3 sequence is CASSLSPDTQYF. The CDR3 DNA follows: TGTGCCAGCAGTCTCTCTCCGGATACGCAGTATTTT. V usage is TRBV12-3 or TRBV12-4 and J usage is TRBJ2-3, with unresolved D. The CDR3 is made up of 12 amino acids. The V gene lost 5 bases and the J gene lost 6 bases, with 9 bases spanning the gap.

This clonotype was seen more than once but under ten times. The genes are TRBV7-6 and TRBJ2-1; 10 nucleotides agree with TRBD2. V shed 5 bases and J 7 bases; nucleotides not matched to a gene: 5. This CDR3 is 14 amino acids long. Looked up from germline, CDR1 is SGHVS and CDR2 is FNYEAQ. Here the CDR3 DNA reads TGTGCCAGCAGCGAGGGACTAGCGAGGAATGAGCAGTTCTTC. The encoded protein is CASSEGLARNEQFF. The full variable domain, in which reference TRBV7-6 and TRBJ2-1 provide the parts outside the CDR3, is GAGVSQSPRYKVTKRGQDVALRCDPISGHVSLYWYRQALGQGPEFLTYFNYEAQQDKSGLPNDRFSAERPEGSISTLTIQRTEQRDSAMYRCASSEGLARNEQFFGPGTRLTVL.

This clonotype was seen ten or more times. The genes are TRBV10-3 and TRBJ1-1; TRBD1 matches at 7 bases. Germline values: CDR1 ENHRY, CDR2 SYGVKD. Losses at the gene ends were 7 bases for V and 4 bases for J; bases not matched to a gene: 6. This CDR3 contains 13 residues. CDR3 loop: CAITLGQFTEAFF. CDR3 bases: TGTGCCATCACCCTGGGACAGTTCACTGAAGCTTTCTTT.

This clonotype was seen many times. The V call is TRBV7-9, the J call TRBJ2-4, with 7 bases fitting TRBD2. The length of the CDR3 is 15 residues. V shed 5 bases and J 0 bases; nucleotides not matched to a gene: 4. Germline-derived CDR1 and CDR2 are SEHNR and FQNEAQ (reference sequence). The CDR3 bases are TGTGCCAGCAGCCTGGGGGGGTTAGCCAAAAACATTCAGTACTTC. The encoded protein is CASSLGGLAKNIQYF. The full variable domain, in which reference TRBV7-9 and TRBJ2-4 provide the parts outside the CDR3, is DTGVSQNPRHKITKRGQNVTFRCDPISEHNRLYWYRQTLGQGPEFLTYFQNEAQLEKSRLLSDRFSAERPKGSFSTLEIQRTEQGDSAMYLCASSLGGLAKNIQYFGAGTRLSVL.

In this sample, this clonotype turned up many times. The chain links TRBV4-1 to TRBJ2-3; D is perhaps TRBD1 (5 bases). With 0 bases removed from V and 1 base from J, the gap between germline ends came to 17 bases. CDR1 and CDR2 (germline): MGHRA, YSYEKL. The CDR3 spans 18 residues. CDR3 coding DNA: TGCGCCAGCAGCCAAGAAGGCCACGGTGGGGCAGGCACAGATACGCAGTATTTT. It is translated as CASSQEGHGGAGTDTQYF.

The chain employs TRBV5-1 and TRBJ2-1; D not certain. The CDR3 totals 15 residues. The V and J ends lost 3 bases and 0 bases respectively, with 10 bases between them. Germline V gives CDR1 SGHRS, CDR2 YFSETQ. The CDR3 sequence: CASSWTASSYNEQFF. The DNA of the CDR3 is TGCGCCAGCAGCTGGACCGCCAGCTCCTACAATGAGCAGTTCTTC.

The rearrangement links TRBV2 to TRBJ2-3, with no clear D. Trimming removed 3 bases from V and 4 bases from J, with 8 bases in between. Germline CDR1 SNHLY, CDR2 FYNNEI. CDR3 length: 13 amino acids. DNA for the CDR3: TGTGCCAGCAGTGATCACGGAGCAGATACGCAGTATTTT. Protein sequence: CASSDHGADTQYF.

This clonotype was seen repeatedly, ten times or more. This rearrangement joins TRBV29-1 to TRBJ2-1; 14 bases agree with TRBD2. J gave up 7 bases and V 6 bases, and 2 bases lay outside the gene matches. The CDR3 loop spans 13 amino acids. The V gene's germline CDR1 is SQVTM and CDR2 ANQGSEA. The CDR3 region is CSVRTSGGNEQFF. In nucleotides, the CDR3 is TGCAGCGTGCGGACTAGCGGGGGGAATGAGCAGTTCTTC.

This chain connects TRBV7-2 to TRBJ2-7; the D call may be TRBD1 or TRBD2 (5 bases each). V was pared by 5 bases and J by 3 bases, with 11 bases between. The CDR3 totals 13 residues. Germline loops: CDR1 SGHTA, CDR2 FQGNSA. The CDR3: CASSPEGFYEQYF. The CDR3 DNA reads as TGTGCCAGCAGCCCTGAGGGGTTCTACGAGCAGTACTTC.

This clonotype was seen ten or more times. The chain couples TRBV6-5 to TRBJ2-7; unclear D gene. The V gene's germline CDR1 is MNHEY and CDR2 SVGAGI. The CDR3 is 11 amino acids. V was cut by 2 bases and J by 4 bases, with 3 bases left in between. CDR3 amino acids: CASSYEYEQYF. The CDR3, as DNA: TGTGCCAGCAGTTACGAGTACGAGCAGTACTTC.